One TCR beta chain is described in this entry. Authors' analysis steps: Nucleated cell counts were estimated from reference gene primer amplification. Assay used: immunoSEQ multiplex PCR; TCRdb lists only in-frame clones, some missing. The DNA was the basis for D and trimming; V, J and clone size are from that table. Among roughly 410,000 clones listed, more than 75% were seen once. Germline V CDR1 and CDR2: SGHRS, YFSETQ. V gave up 0 bases and J gave up 8 bases, with 5 bases separating them. This CDR3 is built from 12 residues. This specimen comes from a study of blood T cell repertoires in COVID-19. Across the study: In each case, the material was cDNA or gDNA derived from T cells, B-cell-depleted T cells, or PBMCs.

What was sequenced was peripheral blood. The receptor was derived from a woman aged 55-75 years with COVID-19, enrolled during active disease. This sequence joins TRBV5-1 and TRBJ2-2; D uncertain. The CDR3 region is CASSLGRGELFF. The CDR3 DNA reads as TGCGCCAGCAGCTTGGGGAGAGGGGAGCTGTTTTTT.